This T cell receptor beta chain was sequenced for a study of blood T cells in healthy people across ages. Findings and caveats of the study: The recorded TCR beta diversity per million T cells decreased in a roughly linear manner with age.

Many counts were recorded for this clonotype. The antigen remains undetermined. Primed by a sample-barcoded 5' primer and a J-beta primer mix, a second PCR proceeded for about 7 to 11 cycles. TCRdb re-derived calls from the 5' RACE reads in MiXCR, one entry per CDR3 protein. The sample holds around 1,100,000 distinct CDR3 sequences, roughly two fifths seen once. The sequencing sample was made of blood. The source of this sequence is a man between 18 and 35 years old in good health.

CDR3 sequence (DNA): TGTGCCATCAGTGCCGGGACAGGGAGGGGGAAGACAGATACGCAGTATTTT. Protein product: CAISAGTGRGKTDTQYF. The chain combines TRBV10-3 with TRBJ2-3, with 9 nucleotides matching TRBD1. There are 17 residues in the CDR3. Germline lookup yields CDR1 ENHRY and CDR2 SYGVKD. Trimming took 4 bases from V and 3 from J; bases not matched to a gene: 11.